This TCR beta chain was captured in a study of cytomegalovirus exposure and HLA in healthy donors. This CDR3 has 15 amino acids. Germline V lookup: CDR1 MNHNY, CDR2 SVGAGI (reference sequence). V trimming: 9 bases; J trimming: 5 bases; junction bases outside the gene matches: 14. PCR was performed using 60 Vbeta and 13 Jbeta primers. Produced via immunoSEQ multiplex PCR; TCRdb's table is partial and in-frame only. This sample has 150,000 to 200,000 clones; more than 75% occur once, and the top ten carry approximately 0.23%. The rearrangement uses TRBV6-6 and TRBJ2-7; 9 positions agree with TRBD1. The source of this sequence is a girl in the first two years of life in good health and CMV-seronegative. Source material: PBMCs. CDR3 DNA: TGTGCCAGTACCCCCCTCCGGGACAGGGCCCACGAGCAGTACTTC. This gives the protein CASTPLRDRAHEQYF.